This T cell receptor beta chain was obtained from a study of T-cell reconstitution after alpha-beta-depleted transplantation in children. This clonotype has at least ten counts. The library targeted TCRbeta and was prepared with unique molecular identifiers. TCRdb redid the calling of the PCR reads with MiXCR, one entry per CDR3 protein. The table has approximately 640,000 distinct CDR3 sequences, around a sixth seen once; the top ten hold about 1.1%. V lost 5 bases, J lost 3 bases, and 23 bases lay in between. This CDR3 is built from 17 residues. The germline CDR1 and CDR2 sequences are DFQATT and SNEGSKA (reference sequence).

V gene TRBV20-1 combines with J gene TRBJ2-1; D is possibly TRBD2 (7 bases). This TCR was sampled from a human donor who donated a stem cell graft to a child with acute myeloid leukemia. Sequences were derived from PBMCs from the stem cell graft donor, sampled from the stem cell graft. The CDR3, as DNA: TGCAGTGCTTCAACAGCGGTGGGGGGGCCCTACTACAATGAGCAGTTCTTC. Its protein is CSASTAVGGPYYNEQFF.